These T cell receptor beta chains were read from a single sample in a study of OX40 agonist ivuxolimab in advanced cancers. Clones were read by immunoSEQ multiplex PCR, and TCRdb kept only the in-frame ones, dropping some. This repertoire shows some 63,000 clones, 94% found once; its top ten account for roughly 19%. The specimen was CD4+ or CD8+ T cells sorted from blood, collected in a trial of the OX40 agonist ivuxolimab. The receptors derive from an adult with an advanced solid tumor such as melanoma, head and neck, liver or kidney cancer. CDR3s include the opening cysteine and the closing phenylalanine or tryptophan. A D gene is named only where the DNA matches it firmly. Clone size appears in some rows only: once, few, many, or a class for an expanded clone.

d_gene: TRBD1; v_gene: TRBV7-9; j_gene: TRBJ2-5; abundance: -; CDR3nt: TGTGCCAGCAGCACTGTCGGACAGGGGGCCCAAGAGACCCAGTACTTC; CDR3aa: CASSTVGQGAQETQYF
d_gene: TRBD1; v_gene: TRBV7-8; j_gene: TRBJ2-7; abundance: -; CDR3nt: TGTGCCAGCAGCACCTACACCGGGACAGGGCAATTCCTCGGGGAGCAGTACTTC; CDR3aa: CASSTYTGTGQFLGEQYF
d_gene: -; v_gene: TRBV9; j_gene: TRBJ1-4; abundance: -; CDR3nt: TGTGCCAGCAGCCCCGGGCTCGTCGGAAAACTGTTTTTT; CDR3aa: CASSPGLVGKLFF
d_gene: -; v_gene: TRBV29-1; j_gene: TRBJ2-7; abundance: -; CDR3nt: TGCAGCGTCCGCGAGTACGAGCAGTACTTC; CDR3aa: CSVREYEQYF
d_gene: -; v_gene: TRBV13; j_gene: TRBJ2-2; abundance: -; CDR3nt: TGTGCCAGCAGCTTTGGGGGAAGGACCGGGGAGCTGTTTTTT; CDR3aa: CASSFGGRTGELFF
d_gene: TRBD2; v_gene: TRBV9; j_gene: TRBJ2-1; abundance: -; CDR3nt: TGTGCCAGCAGCGTAGCAGGGACTAACATCTACAATGAGCAGTTCTTC; CDR3aa: CASSVAGTNIYNEQFF
d_gene: TRBD2; v_gene: TRBV4-3; j_gene: TRBJ2-2; abundance: -; CDR3nt: TGCGCCAGCAGCCAAGATCGACTAGCGGGAGTAAACGGGGAGCTGTTTTTT; CDR3aa: CASSQDRLAGVNGELFF
d_gene: -; v_gene: TRBV28; j_gene: TRBJ2-1; abundance: -; CDR3nt: TGTGCCAGCAGTTTAAAGGCCCAGCCCCTTTACAATGAGCAGTTCTTC; CDR3aa: CASSLKAQPLYNEQFF
d_gene: -; v_gene: TRBV15; j_gene: TRBJ1-2; abundance: -; CDR3nt: TGTGCCACCAGCATAATACGGGCAGATGGCTACACCTTC; CDR3aa: CATSIIRADGYTF
d_gene: TRBD1; v_gene: TRBV5-8; j_gene: TRBJ1-1; abundance: -; CDR3nt: TGTGCCAGCAGCCACAAAGGGGGCTTGATCACTGAAGCTTTCTTT; CDR3aa: CASSHKGGLITEAFF
d_gene: TRBD2; v_gene: TRBV9; j_gene: TRBJ2-7; abundance: -; CDR3nt: TGTGCCAGCAGCGTAGCTACTAGCGGCTACGAGCAGTACTTC; CDR3aa: CASSVATSGYEQYF
d_gene: -; v_gene: TRBV7-9; j_gene: TRBJ2-1; abundance: -; CDR3nt: TGTGCCAGCAGCTCTAAGGGACACAACTCCTACAATGAGCAGTTCTTC; CDR3aa: CASSSKGHNSYNEQFF
d_gene: -; v_gene: TRBV12-5; j_gene: TRBJ2-3; abundance: -; CDR3nt: TGTGCTAGTGGTCCACCTATCGCCCCGGGACTTTTTGGGGATACGCAGTATTTT; CDR3aa: CASGPPIAPGLFGDTQYF
d_gene: TRBD2; v_gene: TRBV5-6; j_gene: TRBJ2-1; abundance: once; CDR3nt: TGTGCCAGCAGCCCCCGGAGACTAGCGGACCTCAATGAGCAGTTCTTC; CDR3aa: CASSPRRLADLNEQFF
d_gene: TRBD1; v_gene: TRBV28; j_gene: TRBJ2-7; abundance: once; CDR3nt: TGTGCCAGCAGTAACCGGGACAGAATACACGAGCAGTACTTC; CDR3aa: CASSNRDRIHEQYF
d_gene: -; v_gene: TRBV19; j_gene: TRBJ2-7; abundance: -; CDR3nt: TGTGCCACCAGTAAGAGGTCAGCCTACGAGCAGTACTTC; CDR3aa: CATSKRSAYEQYF
d_gene: -; v_gene: TRBV19; j_gene: TRBJ1-2; abundance: -; CDR3nt: TGTGCCAGTAGTATTTGGGGTATCTATGGCTACACCTTC; CDR3aa: CASSIWGIYGYTF
d_gene: -; v_gene: TRBV2; j_gene: TRBJ2-7; abundance: -; CDR3nt: TGTGCCAGCAGCCAGGGATTCTCCTACGAGCAGTACTTC; CDR3aa: CASSQGFSYEQYF
d_gene: TRBD2; v_gene: TRBV6-5; j_gene: TRBJ2-7; abundance: -; CDR3nt: TGTGCCAGCAGTGGGACTAGCGGACTCTCCTACGAGCAGTACTTC; CDR3aa: CASSGTSGLSYEQYF
d_gene: -; v_gene: TRBV19; j_gene: TRBJ2-7; abundance: -; CDR3nt: TGTGCCAGTAGTCCTAGGGGGGACCCGTTCTACGAGCAGTACTTC; CDR3aa: CASSPRGDPFYEQYF
d_gene: -; v_gene: TRBV5-6; j_gene: TRBJ2-7; abundance: once; CDR3nt: TGTGCCAGCAGCCGGCCTTCAGGGGAAAGCTCCTACGAGCAGTACTTC; CDR3aa: CASSRPSGESSYEQYF
d_gene: TRBD1; v_gene: TRBV7-9; j_gene: TRBJ1-6; abundance: -; CDR3nt: TGTGCCAGCAGCAAACAGGGGCCCAATTCACCCCTCCACTTT; CDR3aa: CASSKQGPNSPLHF
d_gene: TRBD1; v_gene: TRBV9; j_gene: TRBJ1-2; abundance: -; CDR3nt: TGTGCCAGCAGCCTGGGACAGGAGACGTATGGCTACACCTTC; CDR3aa: CASSLGQETYGYTF
d_gene: TRBD2; v_gene: TRBV28; j_gene: TRBJ2-1; abundance: once; CDR3nt: TGTGCCAGCAGTAAAACTAGCGGGAGGGAAGAGCAGTTCTTC; CDR3aa: CASSKTSGREEQFF
d_gene: TRBD2; v_gene: TRBV9; j_gene: TRBJ2-7; abundance: -; CDR3nt: TGTGCCAGCACCCCGAGCGGGAGTAAGTCCGAGCAGTACTTC; CDR3aa: CASTPSGSKSEQYF
d_gene: -; v_gene: TRBV7-9; j_gene: TRBJ2-7; abundance: -; CDR3nt: TGTGCCAGCGGAGCGTGGAACTACGAGCAGTACTTC; CDR3aa: CASGAWNYEQYF
d_gene: -; v_gene: TRBV6-6; j_gene: TRBJ2-2; abundance: -; CDR3nt: TGTGCCAGCAGTTATTTCCCGACCGGGGAGCTGTTTTTT; CDR3aa: CASSYFPTGELFF
d_gene: -; v_gene: TRBV6-6; j_gene: TRBJ2-3; abundance: once; CDR3nt: TGTGCCAGCAGCCATTACTTGGCCGGGAGTGTGGATACGCAGTATTTT; CDR3aa: CASSHYLAGSVDTQYF
d_gene: TRBD2; v_gene: TRBV28; j_gene: TRBJ2-1; abundance: once; CDR3nt: TGTGCCAGCCGGCGTTCGGGGGGCTCCTACAATGAGCAGTTCTTC; CDR3aa: CASRRSGGSYNEQFF
d_gene: -; v_gene: TRBV5-6; j_gene: TRBJ2-7; abundance: -; CDR3nt: TGTGCCAGCAGCCCCGGGGGATACGAGCAGTACTTC; CDR3aa: CASSPGGYEQYF
d_gene: -; v_gene: TRBV5-5; j_gene: TRBJ2-1; abundance: once; CDR3nt: TGTGCCAGCAGCCACGGTAATGAGCAGTTCTTC; CDR3aa: CASSHGNEQFF
d_gene: -; v_gene: TRBV14; j_gene: TRBJ1-1; abundance: -; CDR3nt: TGTGCCAGCAGCCAAGACGGTGTTAGGGAGGCCACTGAAGCTTTCTTT; CDR3aa: CASSQDGVREATEAFF
d_gene: TRBD2; v_gene: TRBV5-4; j_gene: TRBJ2-7; abundance: -; CDR3nt: TGTGCCAGCAGCTTGGGTGGTGGGCTAGCGGGGTACGAGCAGTACTTC; CDR3aa: CASSLGGGLAGYEQYF
d_gene: TRBD2; v_gene: TRBV29-1; j_gene: TRBJ2-4; abundance: -; CDR3nt: TGCAGCGCGCCGGTCCCCGCTAGCGGGAGCGACAAAAACATTCAGTACTTC; CDR3aa: CSAPVPASGSDKNIQYF
d_gene: -; v_gene: TRBV6-1; j_gene: TRBJ2-7; abundance: -; CDR3nt: TGTGCCAGCAGTGATTTCTCCCTGGGCTCGGGCGGGCAGTACTTC; CDR3aa: CASSDFSLGSGGQYF
d_gene: -; v_gene: TRBV7-2; j_gene: TRBJ1-1; abundance: -; CDR3nt: TGTGCCAGCAGCTTAACACCGGGATTGGTGGCATTT; CDR3aa: CASSLTPGLVAF
d_gene: TRBD2; v_gene: TRBV9; j_gene: TRBJ2-5; abundance: -; CDR3nt: TGTGCCAGCAGCCCTTTTGCGGGAGGCAAAGAGACCCAGTACTTC; CDR3aa: CASSPFAGGKETQYF
d_gene: -; v_gene: TRBV30; j_gene: TRBJ2-1; abundance: -; CDR3nt: TGTGCCTGGAGTGTACAGGTCGGTGAGGAGCAGTTCTTC; CDR3aa: CAWSVQVGEEQFF
d_gene: TRBD2; v_gene: TRBV5-1; j_gene: TRBJ2-2; abundance: once; CDR3nt: TGCGCCAGCAGCCCACAAACTAGCGGGAGGGCACCCGGGGAGCTGTTTTTT; CDR3aa: CASSPQTSGRAPGELFF
d_gene: -; v_gene: TRBV4-3; j_gene: TRBJ1-1; abundance: -; CDR3nt: TGCGCCAGCAGTCCAGGACAGAGGAACACTGAAGCTTTCTTT; CDR3aa: CASSPGQRNTEAFF
d_gene: TRBD2; v_gene: TRBV7-2; j_gene: TRBJ2-7; abundance: -; CDR3nt: TGTGCCAGCAGCTTAGTCGCAGCGGGAGGGACCTACGAGCAGTACTTC; CDR3aa: CASSLVAAGGTYEQYF
d_gene: -; v_gene: TRBV7-9; j_gene: TRBJ1-1; abundance: -; CDR3nt: TGTGCCAGCAGCTCTGGACAGAACATGAACACTGAAGCTTTCTTT; CDR3aa: CASSSGQNMNTEAFF
d_gene: TRBD1; v_gene: TRBV27; j_gene: TRBJ1-6; abundance: -; CDR3nt: TGTGCCAGCAGGGAGGGACAGGAGAATTCACCCCTCCACTTT; CDR3aa: CASREGQENSPLHF